The clone carrying this T cell receptor (beta chain) has at least ten counts. The data stem from a study of T cells after yellow fever vaccination. Germline assignment: CDR1 MNHEY and CDR2 SMNVEV (reference sequence). V was clipped by 2 bases and J by 1 base, with 8 bases between them. The CDR3 is 14 amino acids. TCRdb ran MiXCR on the 5' RACE reads and lists one entry per CDR3 protein. The sample shows hundreds of thousands of distinct CDR3 sequences, 3.6% of them seen only once. This sequence originates from a man younger than 35 who received the YFV17D yellow fever vaccine. The source material was PBMCs, sampled on the day of the yellow fever booster vaccination. The chain recombines TRBV27 with TRBJ1-1; D possibly corresponds to TRBD1 (5 bases). The CDR3 here is CASSLAGRNTEAFF. CDR3 in DNA: TGTGCCAGCAGTTTAGCAGGGCGGAACACTGAAGCTTTCTTT.